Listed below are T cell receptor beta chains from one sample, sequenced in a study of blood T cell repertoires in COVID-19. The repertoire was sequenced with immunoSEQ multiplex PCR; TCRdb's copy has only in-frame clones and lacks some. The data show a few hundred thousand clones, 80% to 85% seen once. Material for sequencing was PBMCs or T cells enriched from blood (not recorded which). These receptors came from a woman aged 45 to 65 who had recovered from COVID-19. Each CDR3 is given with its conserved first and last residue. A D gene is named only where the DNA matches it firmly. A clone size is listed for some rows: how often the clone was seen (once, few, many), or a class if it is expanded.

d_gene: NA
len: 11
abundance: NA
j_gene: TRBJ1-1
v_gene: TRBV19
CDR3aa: CASSRYLEAFF
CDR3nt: TGTGCCAGTAGTAGATACTTAGAAGCTTTCTTT

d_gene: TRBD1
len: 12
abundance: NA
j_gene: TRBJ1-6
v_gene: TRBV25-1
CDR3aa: CASRQGSSPLHF
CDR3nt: TGTGCCAGCAGACAGGGGAGTTCACCCCTCCACTTT

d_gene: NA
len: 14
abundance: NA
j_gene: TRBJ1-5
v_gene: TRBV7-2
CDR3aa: CASSLVGGDQPQHF
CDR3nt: TGTGCCAGCAGCTTAGTAGGGGGGGATCAGCCCCAGCATTTT

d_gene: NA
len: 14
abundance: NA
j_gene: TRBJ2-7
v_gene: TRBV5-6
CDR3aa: CASSLRGYPFEQYF
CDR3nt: TGTGCCAGCAGCTTGAGGGGATACCCCTTCGAGCAGTACTTC

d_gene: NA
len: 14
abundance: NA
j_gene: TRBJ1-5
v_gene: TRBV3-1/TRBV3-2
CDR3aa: CASSQGYGEGPQHF
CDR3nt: TGTGCCAGCAGCCAAGGGTACGGCGAGGGACCCCAGCATTTT

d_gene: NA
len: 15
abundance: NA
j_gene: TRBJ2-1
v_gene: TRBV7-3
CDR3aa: CASSAGPGVGNEQFF
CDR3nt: TGTGCCAGCAGCGCCGGACCGGGGGTAGGCAATGAGCAGTTCTTC

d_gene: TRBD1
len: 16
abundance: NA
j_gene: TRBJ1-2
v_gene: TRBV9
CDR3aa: CASSVGTEGAGYGYTF
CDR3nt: TGTGCCAGCAGCGTAGGGACAGAGGGGGCTGGTTATGGCTACACCTTC

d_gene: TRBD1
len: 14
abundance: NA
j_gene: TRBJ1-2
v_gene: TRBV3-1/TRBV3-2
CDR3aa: CATEKYRGQDGYTF
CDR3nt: TGTGCCACCGAAAAATACAGGGGGCAGGATGGCTACACCTTC

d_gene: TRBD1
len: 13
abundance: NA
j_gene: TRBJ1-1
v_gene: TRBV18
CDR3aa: CASSGQTNTEAFF
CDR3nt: TGTGCCAGCTCGGGACAGACGAACACTGAAGCTTTCTTT

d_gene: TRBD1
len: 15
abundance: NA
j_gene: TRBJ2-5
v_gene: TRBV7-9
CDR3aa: CASRRGQVDVDSQYF
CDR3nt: TGTGCCAGCAGGAGGGGACAGGTGGACGTTGATTCCCAGTACTTC

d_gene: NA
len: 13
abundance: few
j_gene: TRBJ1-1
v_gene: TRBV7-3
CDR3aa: CASSLSRNTEAFF
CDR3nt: TGTGCCAGCAGCTTAAGCAGGAACACTGAAGCTTTCTTT

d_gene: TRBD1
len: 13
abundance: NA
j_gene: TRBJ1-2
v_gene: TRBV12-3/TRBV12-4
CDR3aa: CASKTQGTYGYTF
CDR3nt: TGTGCCAGCAAAACACAGGGGACCTATGGCTACACCTTC

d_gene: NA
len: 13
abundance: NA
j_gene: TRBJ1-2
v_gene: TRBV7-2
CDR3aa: CASSPAGKYGYTF
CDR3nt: TGTGCCAGCAGCCCAGCGGGGAAATATGGCTACACCTTC

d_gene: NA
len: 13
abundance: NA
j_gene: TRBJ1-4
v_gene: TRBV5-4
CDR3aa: CASNTGGSEKLFF
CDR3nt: TGTGCCAGCAACACGGGGGGGTCTGAAAAACTGTTTTTT

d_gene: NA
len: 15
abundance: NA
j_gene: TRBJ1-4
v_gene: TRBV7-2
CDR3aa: CASRPEGGMNEKLFF
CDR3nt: TGTGCCAGCAGACCTGAGGGGGGGATGAATGAAAAACTGTTTTTT

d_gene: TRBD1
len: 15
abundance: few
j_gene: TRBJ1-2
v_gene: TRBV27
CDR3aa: CASSIRDSSTSGYTF
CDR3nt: TGTGCCAGCAGTATTAGGGACAGCTCTACCTCTGGCTACACCTTC

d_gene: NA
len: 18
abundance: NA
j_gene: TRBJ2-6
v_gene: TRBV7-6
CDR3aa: CASSPTGQRPSGANVLTF
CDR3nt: TGTGCCAGCAGCCCGACAGGACAAAGACCCTCTGGGGCCAACGTCCTGACTTTC

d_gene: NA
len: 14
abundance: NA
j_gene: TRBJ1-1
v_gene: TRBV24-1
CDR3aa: CATSTDSMNTEAFF
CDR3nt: TGTGCCACCAGTACTGATTCCATGAACACTGAAGCTTTCTTT

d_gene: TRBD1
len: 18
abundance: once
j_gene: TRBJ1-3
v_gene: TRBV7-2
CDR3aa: CASSLMFGTGLSGNTIYF
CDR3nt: TGTGCCAGCAGCTTAATGTTCGGGACAGGGCTCTCTGGAAACACCATATATTTT

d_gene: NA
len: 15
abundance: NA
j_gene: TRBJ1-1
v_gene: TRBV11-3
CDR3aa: CASSHRTPPNTEAFF
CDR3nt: TGTGCCAGCAGCCATCGGACACCTCCGAACACTGAAGCTTTCTTT

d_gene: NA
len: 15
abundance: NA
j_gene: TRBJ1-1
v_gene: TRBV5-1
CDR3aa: CASSFDWGGNTEAFF
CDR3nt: TGCGCCAGCAGCTTTGATTGGGGCGGGAACACTGAAGCTTTCTTT

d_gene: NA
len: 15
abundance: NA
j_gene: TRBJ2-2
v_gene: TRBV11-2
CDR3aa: CASSLAGRRGGELFF
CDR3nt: TGTGCCAGCAGCTTAGCCGGACGTCGGGGCGGGGAGCTGTTTTTT

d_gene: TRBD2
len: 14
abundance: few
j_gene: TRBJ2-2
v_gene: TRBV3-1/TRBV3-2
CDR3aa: CASSPTSVTGELFF
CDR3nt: TGTGCCAGCAGCCCGACTAGCGTGACCGGGGAGCTGTTTTTT

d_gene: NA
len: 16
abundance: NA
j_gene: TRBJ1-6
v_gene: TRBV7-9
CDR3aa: CASSQGDQGGNSPLHF
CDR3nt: TGTGCCAGCAGCCAAGGGGACCAAGGGGGTAATTCACCCCTCCACTTT

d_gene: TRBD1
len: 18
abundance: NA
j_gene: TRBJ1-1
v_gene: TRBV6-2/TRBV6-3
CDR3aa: CASSYSRGLLLLLTEAFF
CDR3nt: TGTGCCAGCAGTTACTCGAGGGGGCTACTGTTACTTCTGACTGAAGCTTTCTTT

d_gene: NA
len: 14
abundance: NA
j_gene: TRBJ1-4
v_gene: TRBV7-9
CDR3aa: CASSLAVAREKLFF
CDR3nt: TGTGCCAGCAGCTTAGCTGTGGCTAGGGAAAAACTGTTTTTT

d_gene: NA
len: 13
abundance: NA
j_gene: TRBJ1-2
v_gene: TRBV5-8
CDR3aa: CASSLRDLGGYTF
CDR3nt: TGTGCCAGCAGCTTGCGGGACTTGGGGGGCTACACCTTC

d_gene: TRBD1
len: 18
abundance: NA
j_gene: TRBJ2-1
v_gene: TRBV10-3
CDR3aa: CAIRSPRGTGSPYNEQFF
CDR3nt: TGTGCCATCCGATCACCACGGGGGACAGGGAGTCCCTACAATGAGCAGTTCTTC

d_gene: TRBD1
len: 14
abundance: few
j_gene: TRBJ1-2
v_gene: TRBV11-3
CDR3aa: CASSPNRGREGYTF
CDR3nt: TGTGCCAGCAGCCCTAACAGGGGGCGCGAAGGCTACACCTTC

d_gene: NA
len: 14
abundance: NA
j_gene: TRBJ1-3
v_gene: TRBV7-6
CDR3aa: CASSQGSGTDTIYF
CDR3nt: TGTGCCAGCAGCCAAGGATCGGGGACTGACACCATATATTTT

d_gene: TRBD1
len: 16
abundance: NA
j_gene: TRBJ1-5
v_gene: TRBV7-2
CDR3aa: CASSKRTGGYNQPQHF
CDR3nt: TGTGCCAGCAGCAAGAGGACAGGGGGATACAATCAGCCCCAGCATTTT

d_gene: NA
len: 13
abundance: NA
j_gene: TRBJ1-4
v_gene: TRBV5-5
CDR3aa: CASSLVSAGGLFF
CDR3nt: TGTGCCAGCAGCTTGGTCTCAGCGGGAGGACTGTTTTTT

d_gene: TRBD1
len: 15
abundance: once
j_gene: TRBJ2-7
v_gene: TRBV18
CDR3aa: CASSPRQGSSYEQYF
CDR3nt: TGTGCCAGCTCACCGCGACAGGGAAGCTCCTACGAGCAGTACTTC

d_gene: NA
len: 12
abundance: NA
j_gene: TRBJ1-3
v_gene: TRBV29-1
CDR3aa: CSVDEGGNTIYF
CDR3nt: TGCAGCGTTGATGAGGGAGGAAACACCATATATTTT

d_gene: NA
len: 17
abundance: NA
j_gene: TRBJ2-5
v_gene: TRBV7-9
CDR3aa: CASSLLSSGINQETQYF
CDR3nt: TGTGCCAGCAGCTTACTCTCATCGGGGATCAACCAAGAGACCCAGTACTTC

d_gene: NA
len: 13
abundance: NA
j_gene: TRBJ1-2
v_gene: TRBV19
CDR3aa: CASSPGSGYGYTF
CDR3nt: TGTGCCAGTAGTCCCGGGTCGGGCTATGGCTACACCTTC

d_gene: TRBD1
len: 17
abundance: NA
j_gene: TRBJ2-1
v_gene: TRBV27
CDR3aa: CASSLTGTGGDYNEQFF
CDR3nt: TGTGCCAGCAGTTTAACCGGGACAGGGGGGGACTACAATGAGCAGTTCTTC

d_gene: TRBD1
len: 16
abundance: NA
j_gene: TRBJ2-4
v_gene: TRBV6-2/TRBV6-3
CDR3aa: CASSSLGTGQSDIQYF
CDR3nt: TGTGCCAGCAGTTCCCTTGGGACAGGGCAATCGGACATTCAGTACTTC

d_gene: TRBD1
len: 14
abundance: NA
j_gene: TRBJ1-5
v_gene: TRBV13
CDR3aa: CASSLGQGYQPQHF
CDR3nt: TGTGCCAGCAGCTTGGGACAGGGGTATCAGCCCCAGCATTTT

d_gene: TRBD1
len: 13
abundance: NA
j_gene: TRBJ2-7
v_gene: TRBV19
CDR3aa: CASSGDRGYEQYF
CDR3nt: TGTGCCAGTAGCGGGGACAGGGGATACGAGCAGTACTTC

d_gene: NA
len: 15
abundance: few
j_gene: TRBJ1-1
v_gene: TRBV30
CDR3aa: CAWSVGYFSDTEAFF
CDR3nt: TGTGCCTGGAGTGTCGGGTACTTCTCTGACACTGAAGCTTTCTTT

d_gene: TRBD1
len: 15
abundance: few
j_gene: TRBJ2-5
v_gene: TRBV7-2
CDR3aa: CASSRRQGAGETQYF
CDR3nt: TGTGCCAGCAGCCGCAGACAGGGGGCGGGAGAGACCCAGTACTTC

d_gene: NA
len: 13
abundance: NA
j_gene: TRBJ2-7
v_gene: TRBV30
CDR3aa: CAWSLNRAHEQYF
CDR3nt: TGTGCCTGGAGTTTAAACAGGGCCCACGAGCAGTACTTC

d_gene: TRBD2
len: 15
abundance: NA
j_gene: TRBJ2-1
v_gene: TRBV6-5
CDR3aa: CASSPYRGGRSEQFF
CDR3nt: TGTGCCAGCAGTCCCTATCGGGGGGGCCGAAGTGAGCAGTTCTTC

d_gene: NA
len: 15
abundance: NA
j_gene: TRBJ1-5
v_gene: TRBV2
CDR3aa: CASSEQGLGNQPQHF
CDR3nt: TGTGCCAGCAGTGAACAGGGGTTAGGTAATCAGCCCCAGCATTTT

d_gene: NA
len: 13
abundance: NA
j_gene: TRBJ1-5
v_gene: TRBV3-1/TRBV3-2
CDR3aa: CASSPGRDQPQHF
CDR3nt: TGTGCCAGCAGCCCGGGAAGGGATCAGCCCCAGCATTTT

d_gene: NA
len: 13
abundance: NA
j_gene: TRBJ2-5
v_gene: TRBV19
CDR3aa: CASSIGTQETQYF
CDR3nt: TGTGCCAGTAGTATAGGGACACAAGAGACCCAGTACTTC

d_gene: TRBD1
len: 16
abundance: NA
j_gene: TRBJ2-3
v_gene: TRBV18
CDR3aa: CASSPGDSSISYTQYF
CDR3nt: TGTGCCAGCTCACCAGGGGACAGCTCCATATCTTATACGCAGTATTTT

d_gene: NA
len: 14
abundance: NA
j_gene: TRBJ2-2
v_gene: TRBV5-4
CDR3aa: CASSRDSNTGELFF
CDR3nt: TGTGCCAGCAGCCGGGACTCGAACACCGGGGAGCTGTTTTTT

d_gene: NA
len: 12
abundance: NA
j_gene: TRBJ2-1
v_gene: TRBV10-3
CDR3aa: CAISEPRERPIF
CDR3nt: TGTGCCATCAGTGAGCCTCGGGAACGCCCTATCTTC

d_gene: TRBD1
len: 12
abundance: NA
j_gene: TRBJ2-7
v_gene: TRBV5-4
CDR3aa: CASTRQGQEQYF
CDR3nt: TGTGCCAGCACCCGACAGGGCCAGGAGCAGTACTTC

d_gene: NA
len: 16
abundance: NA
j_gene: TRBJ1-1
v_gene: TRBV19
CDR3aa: CASSMRGQIMNTEAFF
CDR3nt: TGTGCCAGTAGTATGCGGGGCCAGATCATGAACACTGAAGCTTTCTTT

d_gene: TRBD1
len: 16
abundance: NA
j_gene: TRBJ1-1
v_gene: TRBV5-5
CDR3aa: CASSLGQGAINTEAFF
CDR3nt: TGTGCCAGCAGCTTGGGACAGGGAGCCATTAACACTGAAGCTTTCTTT

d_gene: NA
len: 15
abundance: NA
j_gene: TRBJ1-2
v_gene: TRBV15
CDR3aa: CATTLPSQGQYGYTF
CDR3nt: TGTGCCACCACCCTCCCTTCGCAGGGCCAATATGGCTACACCTTC

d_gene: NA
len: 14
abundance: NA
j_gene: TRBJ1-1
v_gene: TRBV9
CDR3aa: CASSLIQGIPEAFF
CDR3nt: TGTGCCAGCAGCCTGATTCAGGGGATCCCTGAAGCTTTCTTT

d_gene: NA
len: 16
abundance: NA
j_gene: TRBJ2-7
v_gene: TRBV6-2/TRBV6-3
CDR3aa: CASSPSSWDLSYEQYF
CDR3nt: TGTGCCAGCAGCCCGTCCTCCTGGGACTTATCCTACGAGCAGTACTTC

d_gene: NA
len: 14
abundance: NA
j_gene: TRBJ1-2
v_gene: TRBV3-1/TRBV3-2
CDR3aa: CASSRAGPNYGYTF
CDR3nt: TGTGCCAGCAGCCGAGCGGGACCAAACTATGGCTACACCTTC

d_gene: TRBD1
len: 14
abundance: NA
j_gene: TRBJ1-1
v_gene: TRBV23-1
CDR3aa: CASRAGQPNTEAFF
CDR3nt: TGCGCCAGCAGGGCGGGACAGCCGAACACTGAAGCTTTCTTT

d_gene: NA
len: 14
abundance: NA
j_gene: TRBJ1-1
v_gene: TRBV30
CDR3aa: CAWGLLDTNTEAFF
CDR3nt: TGTGCCTGGGGTCTCCTGGACACGAACACTGAAGCTTTCTTT